These 26 T cell receptor beta chains came from one sample sequenced in a study of radiation and T cells in renal cell carcinoma. This sample's time point: blood 2 weeks post-SBRT. As to treatment: 15 Gy SBRT to primary tumor, nephrectomy 4 weeks later. Only in-frame clones appear in the TCRdb table, and some are missing; sequencing was by immunoSEQ multiplex PCR. This sample has approximately 75,000 clones, with 82% found just once. The sample was blood, taken from a patient whose treatment included radiotherapy and nephrectomy. The origin of the receptors is a man in his sixties with renal cell carcinoma.

This rearrangement joins TRBV7-9 to TRBJ2-2, with D perhaps TRBD2 (7 bases). The CDR3 sequence is 14 residues long. Looked up from germline, CDR1 is SEHNR and CDR2 is FQNEAQ (reference sequence). Between the trimmed V and J ends, which lost 6 bases and 2 bases, there was a span of 10 bases. Here the CDR3 DNA reads TGTGCCAGCAGAGCGGGACAAAACACCGGGGAGCTGTTTTTT. It is translated as CASRAGQNTGELFF.

The chain employs TRBV7-9 and TRBJ2-2, with D uncertain. The CDR3 length is 16 residues. Germline lookup yields CDR1 SEHNR and CDR2 FQNEAQ (reference sequence). Trimming left V 5 bases short and J 1 base short, with 14 bases between. CDR3 DNA sequence: TGTGCCAGCAGCACACGTCGTATAAGGAACACCGGGGAGCTGTTTTTT. This gives the protein CASSTRRIRNTGELFF.

The V and J genes are TRBV15 and TRBJ2-5; weak D call: TRBD1 (5 bases). Germline V CDR1 and CDR2: LNHNV, YYDKDF (reference sequence). V was clipped by 1 base and J by 4 bases, with 7 bases between them. The CDR3 loop spans 13 amino acids. CDR3 in amino acids: CATSRGGSETQYF. As DNA, the CDR3 is TGTGCCACCAGCAGAGGGGGCTCAGAGACCCAGTACTTC.

The V and J genes are TRBV6-6 and TRBJ2-1, with a possible D match to TRBD2 (6 bases). Trimming left V 0 bases short and J 6 bases short, with 9 bases between. The CDR3 sequence is 14 residues long. CDR1 is MNHNY and CDR2 is SVGAGI in the germline V gene (reference sequence). Here the CDR3 reads CASSYSQEGNEQFF. The DNA of the CDR3 is TGTGCCAGCAGTTACTCTCAGGAGGGCAATGAGCAGTTCTTC.

The chain is built from TRBV4-3 and TRBJ2-1; 13 bases match TRBD2. Germline CDR1 LGHNA, CDR2 YSLEER. The CDR3 is 20 amino acids. The V gene end was trimmed by 4 bases and the J gene end by 0 bases; junction bases not matched to a gene: 12. CDR3 loop: CASSPGLRLAGGSSYNEQFF. The CDR3 DNA follows: TGCGCCAGCAGCCCTGGCCTCCGACTAGCGGGAGGAAGCTCCTACAATGAGCAGTTCTTC.

The J gene is TRBJ2-2, the V gene TRBV10-2; perhaps D is TRBD1 or TRBD2 (7 bases each). Germline CDR1 WSHSY, CDR2 SAAADI. V was trimmed by 10 bases and J by 5 bases, leaving 20 bases between them. CDR3 length: 15 amino acids. The CDR3 bases are TGCGCCACTCGGGGGGCCCAGGGGGTAACCGGGGAGCTGTTTTTT. Encoded protein: CATRGAQGVTGELFF.

The J gene is TRBJ1-2, the V gene TRBV5-4; a weak D match, TRBD1 (5 bases). V lost 0 bases and J 7 bases, leaving 13 bases between the germline ends. This CDR3 spans 14 amino acids. Germline assignment: CDR1 SGHNT and CDR2 YYREEE (reference sequence). CDR3 in DNA: TGTGCCAGCAGCTTGGCCGACAGTAGGACTGGCTACACCTTC. Translated: CASSLADSRTGYTF. Based on the CDR3 plus reference TRBV5-4 and TRBJ1-2, the full variable domain is ETGVTQSPTHLIKTRGQQVTLRCSSQSGHNTVSWYQQALGQGPQFIFQYYREEENGRGNFPPRFSGLQFPNYSSELNVNALELDDSALYLCASSLADSRTGYTFGSGTRLTVV.

The J gene is TRBJ2-6, the V gene TRBV5-1; TRBD2 is a possible D gene (6 bases). The ends were cut back, 0 bases at V and 1 base at J, with 8 bases in the middle. CDR1 is SGHRS, CDR2 YFSETQ, per germline. CDR3 length equals 16 residues. The CDR3 is CASSLAGGSGANVLTF. In DNA form, the CDR3 reads TGCGCCAGCAGCTTGGCCGGAGGGTCTGGGGCCAACGTCCTGACTTTC.

The V and J genes are TRBV7-8 and TRBJ1-1, with no clear D. Trimming removed 7 bases from V and 5 bases from J, with 17 bases in between. The CDR3 consists of 14 residues. Germline V gene sequence: CDR1 SGHVS, CDR2 FQNEAQ. The CDR3 region is CASTTGEGRTEAFF. For the CDR3, the DNA is TGTGCCAGCACCACCGGGGAAGGAAGAACTGAAGCTTTCTTT.

The rearrangement links TRBV4-1 to TRBJ1-5; no clear D. Trimming stripped 3 bases from V and 6 bases from J, with 12 bases between. There are 14 residues in the CDR3. CDR1 MGHRA and CDR2 YSYEKL come from the germline V gene. The CDR3 DNA follows: TGCGCCAGCAGCCACTTCCAACTGGGTCAGCCCCAGCATTTT. Translating gives CASSHFQLGQPQHF.

This clone occurred once. The J gene is TRBJ1-5, the V gene TRBV28; tentative D call: TRBD1 (5 bases). The CDR3 is 17 residues long. V was pared by 3 bases and J by 0 bases, with 15 bases between. The germline V gene encodes CDR1 MDHEN and CDR2 SYDVKM. CDR3 in DNA: TGTGCCAGCAGTTTCGGGGGAGCCTTCGATAGCAATCAGCCCCAGCATTTT. Its translation is CASSFGGAFDSNQPQHF.

This clone has a single count. The rearrangement links TRBV19 to TRBJ1-2, with 10 bases that match TRBD1. The CDR3 runs to 16 residues. CDR1 LNHDA and CDR2 SQIVND come from the germline V gene (reference sequence). J gave up 1 base and V 3 bases, and 5 bases lay outside the gene matches. CDR3 loop: CASSIKGQGINYGYTF. DNA for the CDR3: TGTGCCAGTAGTATCAAGGGACAGGGGATTAACTATGGCTACACCTTC.

The chain uses TRBV4-1 and TRBJ2-7; D is unclear. The V and J ends lost 4 bases and 2 bases respectively, with 15 bases between them. The CDR3 totals 15 residues. CDR1 is MGHRA, CDR2 YSYEKL, per germline. CDR3 DNA: TGCGCCAGCAGCCCTCTCCCGGCTACTCCCTACGAGCAGTACTTC. Its translation: CASSPLPATPYEQYF.

V is TRBV19 and J is TRBJ2-7, with TRBD1 identical over 7 bases. Germline CDR1 is LNHDA and CDR2 is SQIVND (reference sequence). V shed 4 bases, J shed 2 bases, and the junction held 14 bases outside the gene matches. The CDR3 runs to 17 residues. The CDR3 region is CASSSRKPWDSPYEQYF. The CDR3 region has the DNA TGTGCCAGTAGTAGCCGAAAGCCATGGGACAGTCCCTACGAGCAGTACTTC.

CDR3 loop: CASSRRVSGDVRNYGYTF. The CDR3 nucleotides are TGCGCCAGCAGCCGGAGGGTTAGCGGGGATGTTAGGAACTATGGCTACACCTTC. The chain combines TRBV4-1 with TRBJ1-2; D remains ambiguous. Germline assignment: CDR1 MGHRA and CDR2 YSYEKL. V was shortened by 4 bases and J by 2 bases, with 23 bases between the two germline ends. The CDR3 is 18 residues long.

V gene TRBV27 combines with J gene TRBJ1-5; D possibly corresponds to TRBD1 (6 bases). Between the trimmed V and J ends, which lost 2 bases and 6 bases, there was a span of 14 bases. Germline V CDR1 and CDR2: MNHEY, SMNVEV (reference sequence). This CDR3 region has 15 residues. Here the CDR3 DNA reads TGTGCCAGCAGTTTAGTTTCAGGGGCAGGTCAGCCCCAGCATTTT. Translated, it gives CASSLVSGAGQPQHF.

This clone was counted between two and nine times. This chain links TRBV14 with TRBJ1-1; D is unresolved. Trimming pared 4 bases from V and 3 bases from J, leaving 9 bases between. The CDR3 has 13 amino acids. The germline gives CDR1 SGHDN, CDR2 FVKESK. CDR3 residues: CASSPRVDTEAFF. The CDR3 DNA reads TGTGCCAGCAGCCCCCGGGTCGACACTGAAGCTTTCTTT.

V is TRBV7-6 and J is TRBJ2-7; D gene ambiguous. Trimming cost V 2 bases and J 6 bases, with 17 bases left between them. The CDR3 runs to 15 residues. In germline, CDR1 is SGHVS, CDR2 FNYEAQ. CDR3 in DNA: TGTGCCAGCAGCTTATTCTCCAGCCCTGTCTCCGAGCAGTACTTC. Protein product: CASSLFSSPVSEQYF. Supplemented by reference TRBV7-6 and TRBJ2-7, the full variable domain reads GAGVSQSPRYKVTKRGQDVALRCDPISGHVSLYWYRQALGQGPEFLTYFNYEAQQDKSGLPNDRFSAERPEGSISTLTIQRTEQRDSAMYRCASSLFSSPVSEQYFGPGTRLTVT.

This clone has only a few counts. This sequence joins TRBV30 and TRBJ1-5, with TRBD1 as a possible D gene (5 bases). V lost 3 bases and J 7 bases, leaving 13 bases between the germline ends. CDR3 length: 13 amino acids. Germline-derived CDR1 and CDR2 are GTSNPN and SVGIG (reference sequence). CDR3 residues: CAWSLMGDQPQHF. In nucleotides, the CDR3 is TGTGCCTGGAGCCTAATGGGGGACCAGCCCCAGCATTTT. Full variable domain (missing parts from reference TRBV30 and TRBJ1-5): SQTIHQWPATLVQPVGSPLSLECTVEGTSNPNLYWYRQAAGRGLQLLFYSVGIGQISSEVPQNLSASRPQDRQFILSSKKLLLSDSGFYLCAWSLMGDQPQHFGDGTRLSIL.

The rearrangement links TRBV5-1 to TRBJ2-1; tentative D call: TRBD2 (5 bases). V lost 1 base, J lost 3 bases, and 11 bases lay in between. This CDR3 spans 15 amino acids. Germline CDR1 and CDR2: SGHRS and YFSETQ. The CDR3, as DNA: TGCGCCAGCAGCTTGCGACCCGGACTCTACAATGAGCAGTTCTTC. Encoded protein: CASSLRPGLYNEQFF. The entire variable domain, with the rest obtained from reference TRBV5-1 and TRBJ2-1, is as follows: KAGVTQTPRYLIKTRGQQVTLSCSPISGHRSVSWYQQTPGQGLQFLFEYFSETQRNKGNFPGRFSGRQFSNSRSEMNVSTLELGDSALYLCASSLRPGLYNEQFFGPGTRLTVL.

This clone was seen once. The genes are TRBV30 and TRBJ2-7; D might be TRBD2 (5 bases). Between the trimmed V and J ends, which lost 0 bases and 6 bases, there was a span of 6 bases. Germline CDR1 is GTSNPN and CDR2 is SVGIG (reference sequence). The CDR3 is 11 residues long. CDR3 sequence: CAWSVRGEQYF. The CDR3 DNA sequence: TGTGCCTGGAGTGTACGGGGCGAGCAGTACTTC.

The chain carries TRBV18 and TRBJ1-2; 7 positions match TRBD1. The CDR3 length is 17 residues. J lost 3 bases, V lost 2 bases, and 12 bases had no gene match. CDR1 and CDR2 (germline): KGHSH, LQKENI. The CDR3 DNA reads TGTGCCAGCTCACCATCGAGGGGGCAGACCGGTGACTATGGCTACACCTTC. Its protein is CASSPSRGQTGDYGYTF. The full variable domain, completed using reference TRBV18 and TRBJ1-2, is NAGVMQNPRHLVRRRGQEARLRCSPMKGHSHVYWYRQLPEEGLKFMVYLQKENIIDESGMPKERFSAEFPKEGPSILRIQQVVRGDSAAYFCASSPSRGQTGDYGYTFGSGTRLTVV.

The chain carries TRBV7-9 and TRBJ2-7; 15 bases match TRBD2. CDR1 SEHNR and CDR2 FQNEAQ come from the germline V gene (reference sequence). The V and J ends lost 5 bases and 4 bases, in that order; junction bases with no gene match: 6. This CDR3 has 16 residues. CDR3 sequence: CASSAPGLAGGYEQYF. The CDR3 coding sequence is TGTGCCAGCAGCGCGCCGGGACTAGCGGGAGGTTACGAGCAGTACTTC.

The sample holds one count of this clone. V usage is TRBV14 and J usage is TRBJ2-7, with 9 bases fitting TRBD1. Germline V lookup: CDR1 SGHDN, CDR2 FVKESK. CDR3 size: 15 residues. After removal of 6 bases from V and 4 bases from J, the junction contained 10 bases not matched to a gene. CDR3 bases: TGTGCCAGCAGTATAATGGGACAGGGAGGGTACGAGCAGTACTTC. Its translation is CASSIMGQGGYEQYF.

The chain links TRBV28 to TRBJ2-6; no reliable D call. From germline, CDR1 is MDHEN and CDR2 SYDVKM. The CDR3 covers 14 residues. Between the trimmed V and J ends, which lost 2 bases and 1 base, there was a span of 3 bases. CDR3 protein: CASSLRSGANVLTF. DNA of the CDR3: TGTGCCAGCAGTTTAAGGTCTGGGGCCAACGTCCTGACTTTC.

V is TRBV7-8 and J is TRBJ1-5; D call uncertain. CDR1 and CDR2 (germline): SGHVS, FQNEAQ. V was pared by 5 bases and J by 6 bases, with 14 bases between. This CDR3 has 14 amino acids. CDR3: CASSARLAGQPQHF. The CDR3 DNA reads TGTGCCAGCAGCGCCCGACTAGCGGGTCAGCCCCAGCATTTT.